This TCR beta chain derives from a study of blood T cell repertoires in COVID-19. Study overall: There were acute and convalescent COVID-19 samples, and they came from the United States, Italy and Spain. Sources were T cells, B-cell-depleted T cells, or PBMCs; the material itself was cDNA or gDNA.

This CDR3 has 16 amino acids. Authors' processing steps: Reference gene primers were amplified, and this amplification served to estimate nucleated cell counts. Libraries were prepared by immunoSEQ multiplex PCR; TCRdb keeps only in-frame clonotypes and omits some of them. From that table come the V and J calls and clone size; the DNA was used to work out D and trimming. Here the sample spans about 120,000 clones, 60% to 85% being singletons. The gene calls are TRBV12-2 and TRBJ2-1; TRBD2, the table's D call, was not compared with the DNA. TRBV12-2 is described as a pseudogene. The specimen was peripheral blood. The sequence was obtained from a man aged 65-85 years with acute or convalescent COVID-19. Here the CDR3 DNA reads TGTGCAAGTCGCCTTTCGGGGCTAGCGGGGCCGAGGGGGCAGTTCTTC. Protein product: CASRLSGLAGPRGQFF.